The 24 T cell receptor beta chains given below trace back to one sample, sequenced in a study of T-cell reconstitution after alpha-beta-depleted transplantation in children. Unique molecular identifiers were incorporated when the TCRbeta library was constructed. TCRdb used MiXCR to reprocess the PCR reads, holding one entry per CDR3 protein. Of more than 40,000 distinct CDR3 sequences listed, about a tenth are singletons. Sequenced material: PBMCs, mostly from graft donor cells, taken 60 days after TCRalphabeta/CD19-depleted stem cell transplant. Receptors originate from a male patient between 2 and 10 years old who had a stem cell transplant for chronic granulomatous disease, so the T cells may come from the graft donor.

This clonotype showed up many times. The chain links TRBV2 to TRBJ2-4, with D possibly TRBD1 on 7 matching bases. This CDR3 region has 16 residues. V was pared by 7 bases and J by 1 base, with 17 bases between. Germline V gives CDR1 SNHLY, CDR2 FYNNEI. In DNA, the CDR3 is TGTGCCAGCAACGAGAAACAGGGGAGGGCCAAAAACATTCAGTACTTC. Its protein is CASNEKQGRAKNIQYF.

The sample holds a few counts of this clonotype. This chain joins TRBV5-1 and TRBJ2-1; D not resolved. Looked up from germline, CDR1 is SGHRS and CDR2 is YFSETQ. The CDR3 has 13 amino acids. The V end lost 0 bases, the J end lost 8 bases, and 9 bases lay between the germline ends. CDR3 in amino acids: CASSLAIHDEQFF. The CDR3 bases are TGCGCCAGCAGCTTGGCCATTCACGATGAGCAGTTCTTC.

This clonotype was recorded at least ten times. CDR3 in amino acids: CAHPGTSSSYNEQFF. The CDR3 DNA reads as TGTGCGCACCCAGGAACTTCAAGCTCCTACAATGAGCAGTTCTTC. This rearrangement joins TRBV7-9 to TRBJ2-1, with D unresolved. Germline lookup yields CDR1 SEHNR and CDR2 FQNEAQ (reference sequence). The CDR3 loop spans 15 amino acids.

This clonotype was counted many times. The chain is built from TRBV28 and TRBJ1-5, with D perhaps matching TRBD1 (5 bases). The germline gives CDR1 MDHEN, CDR2 SYDVKM. The CDR3 is 17 residues long. V was pared by 6 bases and J by 5 bases, with 23 bases between. The DNA of the CDR3 is TGTGCCAGCAGCCCGCCAAAGAGACAGCTCCTTGATCAGCCCCAGCATTTT. Translating it yields CASSPPKRQLLDQPQHF. The variable domain in full, with the rest retrieved from reference TRBV28 and TRBJ1-5, is DVKVTQSSRYLVKRTGEKVFLECVQDMDHENMFWYRQDPGLGLRLIYFSYDVKMKEKGDIPEGYSVSREKKERFSLILESASTNQTSMYLCASSPPKRQLLDQPQHFGDGTRLSIL.

V and J are TRBV11-2 and TRBJ2-1; TRBD1 is a possible D gene (7 bases). V gave up 6 bases and J gave up 6 bases, with 15 bases separating them. CDR3 length: 14 residues. Germline CDR1 is SGHAT and CDR2 is FQNNGV. CDR3 sequence (DNA): TGTGCCAGCAGTTACAGGGGAGGTCCCAATGAGCAGTTCTTC. This translates into CASSYRGGPNEQFF.

CDR3 sequence (DNA): TGCAGTGCTAGCCTGACTAGCGCCGAGCAGTACTTC. Its protein product is CSASLTSAEQYF. J is TRBJ2-7 and V is TRBV20-1, with 8 nucleotides matching TRBD2. Germline CDR1 reads DFQATT; CDR2 reads SNEGSKA (reference sequence). The V and J ends lost 3 bases and 6 bases, in that order; junction bases with no gene match: 4. The CDR3 consists of 12 residues.

This clonotype was counted only a few times. The gene calls are TRBV5-4 and TRBJ2-3, with no clear D. Deletions cut 2 bases from V and 6 bases from J, with 7 bases between. Germline CDR1 is SGHNT and CDR2 is YYREEE (reference sequence). CDR3 length: 12 amino acids. The CDR3 protein is CASSFWLDTQYF. The CDR3 region has the DNA TGTGCCAGCAGCTTCTGGTTGGATACGCAGTATTTT. Variable domain in full (rest from reference TRBV5-4 and TRBJ2-3): ETGVTQSPTHLIKTRGQQVTLRCSSQSGHNTVSWYQQALGQGPQFIFQYYREEENGRGNFPPRFSGLQFPNYSSELNVNALELDDSALYLCASSFWLDTQYFGPGTRLTVL.

The chain carries TRBV15 and TRBJ1-5, with TRBD1 matching over 7 bases. The CDR3 loop spans 14 amino acids. CDR1 and CDR2 (germline): LNHNV, YYDKDF (reference sequence). Unmatched junction bases numbered 5, after V lost 8 bases and J lost 1 base. The CDR3 here is CATEATGSNQPQHF. The DNA of the CDR3 is TGTGCCACCGAAGCGACAGGGAGCAATCAGCCCCAGCATTTT.

In its sample, this clonotype was seen many times. The V gene is TRBV18, the J gene TRBJ2-5, with D hard to call. CDR1 and CDR2 (germline): KGHSH, LQKENI. The CDR3 is made up of 10 amino acids. The V end was cut by 4 bases, the J end by 5 bases, with 2 bases between. CDR3 sequence (DNA): TGTGCCAGCTCACGCGAGACCCAGTACTTC. Residues: CASSRETQYF.

This clonotype was observed many times. This chain uses TRBV7-8 with TRBJ2-1, with D tentatively TRBD2 (5 bases). CDR3 size: 15 residues. Trimming shortened V by 1 base and J by 7 bases, and 14 bases separated the two germline ends. Germline V gene data show CDR1 as SGHVS and CDR2 as FQNEAQ. In DNA, the CDR3 is TGTGCCAGCAGCTTAGGCCCCAACCCGGGGAATGAGCAGTTCTTC. It specifies CASSLGPNPGNEQFF.

This clonotype came up many times. The chain employs TRBV9 and TRBJ2-7; 7 bases map to TRBD1. The CDR3 sequence is 16 residues long. Germline assignment: CDR1 SGDLS and CDR2 YYNGEE. After removal of 3 bases from V and 3 bases from J, the junction contained 12 bases not matched to a gene. DNA of the CDR3: TGTGCCAGCAGCGGTGGCCAAGGGGGCCGGGTCTACGAGCAGTACTTC. It is translated as CASSGGQGGRVYEQYF.

This clonotype was recorded at least ten times. This chain links TRBV10-1 with TRBJ2-1; perhaps D is TRBD1 or TRBD2 (5 bases each). Trimming removed 0 bases at V and 5 bases at J, with 8 bases between. CDR3 size: 14 residues. Germline CDR1 WNHNN, CDR2 SYGVQD (reference sequence). In DNA, the CDR3 is TGCGCCAGCAGTGAGTCGAGGGGAAACAATGAGCAGTTCTTC. It codes for CASSESRGNNEQFF.

This clonotype was seen many times. CDR3 in amino acids: CAIKGPQGTDTQYF. CDR3 coding DNA: TGTGCCATCAAGGGGCCTCAGGGCACAGATACGCAGTATTTT. V usage is TRBV10-3 and J usage is TRBJ2-3; a weak D match, TRBD1 (5 bases). The CDR3 loop spans 14 amino acids. The germline CDR1 and CDR2 sequences are ENHRY and SYGVKD. The ends were cut back, 7 bases at V and 1 base at J, with 12 bases in the middle.

This clonotype was counted between two and nine times. V usage is TRBV7-9 and J usage is TRBJ1-6, with D maybe TRBD1 (6 bases). The V and J ends lost 3 bases and 9 bases respectively, with 12 bases between them. CDR1 is SEHNR and CDR2 is FQNEAQ in the germline V gene (reference sequence). There are 14 residues in the CDR3. The CDR3 bases are TGTGCCAGCAGCTTGGGGGGCGCGAGTTCACCCCTCCACTTT. Its protein is CASSLGGASSPLHF. Combining the CDR3 with reference TRBV7-9 and TRBJ1-6 gives the whole variable domain DTGVSQNPRHKITKRGQNVTFRCDPISEHNRLYWYRQTLGQGPEFLTYFQNEAQLEKSRLLSDRFSAERPKGSFSTLEIQRTEQGDSAMYLCASSLGGASSPLHFGNGTRLTVT.

Only a few counts were recorded for this clonotype. This sequence joins TRBV27 and TRBJ2-7, with D tentatively TRBD1 or TRBD2 (5 bases each). Trimming stripped 0 bases from V and 7 bases from J, with 13 bases between. From germline, CDR1 is MNHEY and CDR2 SMNVEV (reference sequence). The CDR3 is 14 amino acids. DNA for the CDR3: TGTGCCAGCAGTTTATCGAGACAGCCGGGGGAGCAGTACTTC. This gives the protein CASSLSRQPGEQYF.

This clonotype was found many times. The CDR3 nucleotides are TGTGCCAGCAGTTCACCAGGTTACGGGTTAACTAACTATGGCTACACCTTC. This translates into CASSSPGYGLTNYGYTF. This sequence joins TRBV6-2 or TRBV6-3 and TRBJ1-2; the D is unclear. This CDR3 spans 17 amino acids. Looked up from germline, CDR1 is MNHEY and CDR2 is SVGEGT. The V end was cut by 4 bases, the J end by 0 bases, with 18 bases between.

At least ten counts were recorded for this clonotype. V usage is TRBV12-3 or TRBV12-4 and J usage is TRBJ1-1, with 8 bases identical to TRBD1. The CDR3 covers 14 residues. Germline trimming cut 6 bases from V and 1 base from J; bases unmatched to any gene: 4. In DNA form, the CDR3 reads TGTGCCAGCAGGACCGGGACAGGGAACACTGAAGCTTTCTTT. This gives the protein CASRTGTGNTEAFF.

This clonotype was counted many times. The gene calls are TRBV5-1 and TRBJ1-5, with D unclear. The CDR3 runs 12 residues. Germline-derived CDR1 and CDR2 are SGHRS and YFSETQ. The V gene lost 4 bases and the J gene lost 9 bases, with 11 bases spanning the gap. In DNA, the CDR3 is TGCGCCAGCAGCCCGTGCCCTTGGCCCCAGCATTTT. Amino acid sequence: CASSPCPWPQHF.

This clonotype was picked up many times. The genes are TRBV20-1 and TRBJ2-5, with 11 nucleotides matching TRBD2. CDR3 length: 12 residues. Trimming took 6 bases from V and 7 from J; bases not matched to a gene: 4. The germline CDR1 and CDR2 sequences are DFQATT and SNEGSKA (reference sequence). CDR3 sequence (DNA): TGCAGTGCAGGGACTAGCGGCGGGACCCAGTACTTC. Translation: CSAGTSGGTQYF.

This clonotype was detected ten times or more. The rearrangement uses TRBV12-3 or TRBV12-4 and TRBJ2-7; 14 positions match TRBD2. After removal of 6 bases from V and 5 bases from J, the junction contained 6 bases not matched to a gene. The CDR3 length is 15 residues. Here the CDR3 reads CASSPRTSGRHEQYF. CDR3 in DNA: TGTGCCAGCAGCCCTCGGACTAGCGGGAGGCACGAGCAGTACTTC.

This clonotype was detected ten times or more. J is TRBJ2-1 and V is TRBV24-1; D is unresolved. The CDR3 consists of 15 residues. Trimming removed 1 base from V and 4 bases from J, with 10 bases in between. In germline, CDR1 is KGHDR, CDR2 SFDVKD. The DNA for the CDR3 is TGTGCCACCAGTGATTTCCGACACCCTTACAATGAGCAGTTCTTC. Translated: CATSDFRHPYNEQFF.

There are many counts of this clonotype. This chain joins TRBV20-1 and TRBJ2-5; no firm D call. The CDR3 covers 13 residues. Germline lookup yields CDR1 DFQATT and CDR2 SNEGSKA (reference sequence). Trimming took 2 bases from V and 1 from J, leaving 8 bases between them. The CDR3 coding sequence is TGCAGTGCTAGAACGCATCCCCAAGAGACCCAGTACTTC. Its translation is CSARTHPQETQYF.

The V call is TRBV7-9, the J call TRBJ1-6, with a tentative D call TRBD1 (6 bases). CDR1 is SEHNR, CDR2 FQNEAQ, per germline (reference sequence). This CDR3 has 17 residues. V gave up 1 base and J gave up 4 bases, with 14 bases separating them. CDR3 coding DNA: TGTGCCAGCAGCTTAGAAACATTAGGGGGGTATAATTCACCCCTCCACTTT. It encodes CASSLETLGGYNSPLHF.

Many counts were recorded for this clonotype. DNA for the CDR3: TGTGCCAGCAGCCCAGCCCCCAATACGCAGTATTTT. Amino acid sequence: CASSPAPNTQYF. This chain links TRBV27 with TRBJ2-3, with D unresolved. In germline, CDR1 is MNHEY, CDR2 SMNVEV (reference sequence). V lost 6 bases and J 7 bases, leaving 11 bases between the germline ends. The CDR3 runs 12 residues.